This T cell receptor beta chain was sequenced during a study of CD8+ T cells in alopecia areata (dated by TCRdb to between 2017 and 2018). A note on the overall study: Skin from C3H/HeJ donors with spontaneous alopecia (6-12 months old) was grafted onto female C3H/HeJ recipients that were roughly 7-11 weeks old. RNA came from the PAXgene miRNA kit for fixed scalp, the miRNeasy kit for PBMCs, and the RNeasy kit for mouse skin. The study used high-throughput TCRbeta sequencing to examine T cell clonal expansion in alopecia areata, in both the C3H/HeJ mouse model and human patients. Amplification of TCRbeta CDR3 regions was done by immunoSEQ multiplex PCR using 35 Vbeta forward primers and 13 Jbeta reverse primers. In humans, TCRbeta sequencing was performed on scalp tissue and on sorted CD4+ and CD8+ peripheral blood T cells from healthy controls and from patients with patchy or totalis/universalis alopecia areata. Scalp clonality was compared across normal scalp (n=4), patchy alopecia areata scalp (n=8), and alopecia totalis/universalis scalp (n=8). Broad study findings and their caveats: Lesional scalp, especially in alopecia totalis/universalis, showed higher clonality and more expanded CD8+ clones than normal scalp, suggesting antigenic drive. Compared with mice, TCR sequences shared between patients were less clear, possibly partly because of HLA diversity across the patient population. Scalp TCR repertoire analysis is complicated because resident alphabeta T cells in normal human skin are also sequenced, whereas mouse skin is dominated by gammadelta T cells.

Cells from mouse cutaneous lymph nodes were pooled, stained for CD4, CD8alpha, NKG2D, NKG2ACE and other markers, and then sorted on a BD Influx. Libraries were built with the immunoSEQ multiplex PCR assay. RNA was extracted from all samples and reverse transcribed into cDNA, which served as template for TCR sequencing. SuperScript III was used to make first-strand cDNA, primed with a 2:1 mix of oligo-dT and random hexamers. Amplification bias was assessed with a synthetic immune receptor repertoire, and residual bias was removed computationally. Sequencing of the libraries was done on Illumina HiSeq using 60 bp reads that spanned the CDR3 and were read from J toward V. The study's own analysis went as follows. After raw reads were preprocessed to remove errors, the CDR3 was defined following IMGT conventions as running from the conserved cysteine to phenylalanine. To get clonality, Shannon entropy was normalized by log2 of the number of productive unique TCRs and the result was subtracted from 1. Whether each scalp clone was CD4 or CD8 was inferred by checking scalp TCRbeta sequences against the CD4 and CD8 repertoires from sorted blood. Drawn from immuneACCESS, this table holds only the in-frame rearrangements with V and J called that TCRdb kept. Clones are partly lost; checked studies trace under half to an unresolved V gene and leave the rest unexplained. The D gene and trimming were derived from the DNA, and the V and J assignments and clone size from that table. Listed for this sample are 200,000 to 300,000 clones, none observed only a single time. About 1.1% of the sample is in the top ten clones.

This clone has more than one count but fewer than ten. The specificity of this receptor is unknown. Note that gene names and germline sequences for this receptor are mouse ones. The missing CDR3 end, 4 residues past where the read stops, is filled in from the germline J gene. The same CDR3 can be traced to other DNA sequences in this sample. The junction shows trimming of 3 bases on V and 0 bases on J, plus 8 bases between the germline ends. The CDR3 numbers 14 residues from cysteine through phenylalanine. The DNA has 30 bases, all within the CDR3, and is read from base 1. The germline V gene sets CDR1 to NNHDY and CDR2 to SYVADS.

Source material: CD4+ T cells sorted from a lymph node. The chain couples TRBV13-3 to TRBJ2-3, with TRBD2 tentatively as D gene (5 bases match). This receptor was identified in a C3H/HeJ mouse with alopecia areata. The strain in question carries the MHC haplotype H2-k. The CDR3 has the sequence CASSVRTSAETLYF. The DNA read from the CDR3 is TGTGCCAGCAGTGTCAGGACTAGTGCAGAA.